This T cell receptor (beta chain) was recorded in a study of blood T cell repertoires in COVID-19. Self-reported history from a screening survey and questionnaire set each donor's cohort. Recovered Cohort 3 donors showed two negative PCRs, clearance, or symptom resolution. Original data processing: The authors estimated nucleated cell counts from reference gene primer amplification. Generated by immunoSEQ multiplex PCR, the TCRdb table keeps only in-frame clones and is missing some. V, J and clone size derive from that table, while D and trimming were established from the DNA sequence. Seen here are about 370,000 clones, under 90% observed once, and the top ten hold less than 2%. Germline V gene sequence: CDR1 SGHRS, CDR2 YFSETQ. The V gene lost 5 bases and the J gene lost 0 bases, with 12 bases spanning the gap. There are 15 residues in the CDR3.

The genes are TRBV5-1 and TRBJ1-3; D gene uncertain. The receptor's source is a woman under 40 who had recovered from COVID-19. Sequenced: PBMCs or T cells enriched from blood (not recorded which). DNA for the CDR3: TGCGCCAGCAGGAATTCAACTTACTCTGGAAACACCATATATTTT. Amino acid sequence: CASRNSTYSGNTIYF.